This passage covers 28 T cell receptor beta chains from one sample sequenced in a study of T-cell memory formation after mild COVID-19. TCRdb itself ran the 5' RACE reads through MiXCR, one entry per CDR3 protein. The table includes 130,000 to 150,000 distinct CDR3 sequences, over 15% detected once. Sequences were obtained from PBMCs or a T cell subset sorted from them (not recorded which). These receptors were obtained from an adult woman who had mild COVID-19 (a few samples of this study predate the infection). Cell type and time point are not known.

This clonotype appeared a few times. This chain joins TRBV3-1 and TRBJ2-7; D is unclear. CDR1 is LGHDT, CDR2 YNNKEL, per germline (reference sequence). This CDR3 is 16 amino acids long. V lost 1 base, J lost 2 bases, and 15 bases lay in between. The CDR3 is CASSQVGVPWAYEQYF. CDR3 coding DNA: TGTGCCAGCAGCCAAGTCGGCGTACCTTGGGCCTACGAGCAGTACTTC.

The chain carries TRBV11-3 and TRBJ2-2; no clear D gene. Per germline, CDR1 SGHNT and CDR2 YENEEA. CDR3 length: 13 amino acids. The V end lost 4 bases, the J end lost 5 bases, and 8 bases lay between the germline ends. The chain's CDR3 is CASSSRVTGELFF. CDR3 DNA: TGTGCCAGCAGCTCAAGGGTGACCGGGGAGCTGTTTTTT.

This chain connects TRBV12-3 or TRBV12-4 to TRBJ1-2; D is possibly TRBD1 (5 bases). V shed 6 bases and J shed 4 bases, with 12 bases lying between them. The CDR3 is 13 amino acids. The CDR3 spells CASSWGPSYGYTF. The CDR3 DNA is TGTGCCAGCAGCTGGGGACCGAGCTATGGCTACACCTTC.

CDR3 nucleotides: TGTGCCAGTAGTGAGGTCTCCGGGGCCAACGTCCTGACTTTC. Translating it yields CASSEVSGANVLTF. The chain recombines TRBV19 with TRBJ2-6; D is unclear. V was pared by 5 bases and J by 4 bases, with 9 bases between. Germline CDR1 reads LNHDA; CDR2 reads SQIVND (reference sequence). This CDR3 spans 14 amino acids.

This rearrangement joins TRBV7-8 to TRBJ2-3, with D possibly TRBD1 on 6 matching bases. The ends were cut back, 5 bases at V and 2 bases at J, with 11 bases in the middle. The CDR3 is 14 residues long. CDR1 is SGHVS and CDR2 is FQNEAQ in the germline V gene. The CDR3 DNA reads TGTGCCAGCAGCCCTAGGGGGAACACAGATACGCAGTATTTT. This gives the protein CASSPRGNTDTQYF.

This chain uses TRBV20-1 with TRBJ2-7; possible D gene TRBD2, 7 bases. Germline CDR1 reads DFQATT; CDR2 reads SNEGSKA (reference sequence). The germline V and J ends were trimmed by 5 bases and 3 bases, with 17 bases remaining between them. CDR3 length: 14 amino acids. The DNA of the CDR3 is TGCAGTGCTTCGGGGGGAGGGGGAAGCTACGAGCAGTACTTC. It specifies CSASGGGGSYEQYF.

The chain recombines TRBV29-1 with TRBJ2-3; 8 positions match TRBD1. Germline values: CDR1 SQVTM, CDR2 ANQGSEA. The CDR3 loop spans 15 amino acids. The trim removed 4 bases at V and 2 bases at J, leaving 8 bases unmatched. The CDR3 reads CSVASTGATTDTQYF. The CDR3 region has the DNA TGCAGCGTTGCGTCGACAGGGGCGACCACAGATACGCAGTATTTT.

This clonotype was picked up many times. This chain uses TRBV5-1 with TRBJ2-7; a possible D gene is TRBD2 (5 bases). The CDR3 has 19 residues. CDR1 and CDR2 (germline): SGHRS, YFSETQ. V lost 0 bases and J 0 bases, leaving 22 bases between the germline ends. CDR3 nucleotides: TGCGCCAGCAGCTTGGTTTATGGGAGCCGAACTACCGACTCCTACGAGCAGTACTTC. Its translation is CASSLVYGSRTTDSYEQYF.

This clonotype was seen a handful of times. This chain joins TRBV7-9 and TRBJ2-1, with 7 bases matching TRBD2. CDR1 and CDR2 (germline): SEHNR, FQNEAQ (reference sequence). CDR3 length: 16 residues. The V and J ends lost 5 bases and 4 bases, in that order; junction bases with no gene match: 11. The CDR3 nucleotides are TGTGCCAGCAGCCTCCCACGGGGGGATCGTTACAATGAGCAGTTCTTC. This sequence encodes CASSLPRGDRYNEQFF.

The CDR3 nucleotides are TGCGCCAGCACCCCAACCCCCGGGACAGAATATAATGAGCAGTTCTTC. It specifies CASTPTPGTEYNEQFF. The chain is built from TRBV4-1 and TRBJ2-1; 7 bases match TRBD1. The CDR3 sequence is 16 residues long. Losses at the gene ends were 7 bases for V and 7 bases for J; bases not matched to a gene: 16. The germline V gene encodes CDR1 MGHRA and CDR2 YSYEKL.

This sequence joins TRBV12-3 or TRBV12-4 and TRBJ2-3, with D unclear. The CDR3 loop spans 14 amino acids. Trimming removed 6 bases at V and 0 bases at J, with 10 bases between. Written as DNA, the CDR3 is TGTGCCAGCAGGAAACAGTATAGCACAGATACGCAGTATTTT. It specifies CASRKQYSTDTQYF.

The sample holds a few counts of this clonotype. The chain carries TRBV7-3 and TRBJ2-2; D is unclear. Trimming shortened V by 2 bases and J by 3 bases, and 7 bases separated the two germline ends. Germline values: CDR1 SGHTA, CDR2 FQGTGA. The CDR3 loop spans 14 amino acids. Here the CDR3 reads CASSLSRDTGELFF. The DNA of the CDR3 is TGTGCCAGCAGCTTATCCCGCGACACCGGGGAGCTGTTTTTT. Full variable domain (rest looked up from reference TRBV7-3 and TRBJ2-2): GAGVSQTPSNKVTEKGKYVELRCDPISGHTALYWYRQSLGQGPEFLIYFQGTGAADDSGLPNDRFFAVRPEGSVSTLKIQRTERGDSAVYLCASSLSRDTGELFFGEGSRLTVL.

This rearrangement joins TRBV3-1 to TRBJ2-3; weak D call: TRBD2 (7 bases). This CDR3 contains 12 residues. The germline V and J ends were trimmed by 5 bases and 5 bases, with 8 bases remaining between them. Per the germline V gene, CDR1 is LGHDT and CDR2 is YNNKEL (reference sequence). This CDR3 is CASSRGGDTQYF. CDR3 coding DNA: TGTGCCAGCAGCAGGGGGGGAGATACGCAGTATTTT.

This clonotype occurred a few times. The rearrangement joins TRBV9 to TRBJ1-3; D is ambiguous. The CDR3 is 14 residues long. Trimming shortened V by 3 bases and J by 6 bases, and 13 bases separated the two germline ends. Germline V gene lookup returns CDR1 SGDLS and CDR2 YYNGEE. Here the CDR3 DNA reads TGTGCCAGCAGCGCCAACAGCCTTGTAAACACCATATATTTT. It translates to CASSANSLVNTIYF.

This clonotype was seen more than once but under ten times. The V gene is TRBV9, the J gene TRBJ1-1; a possible D gene is TRBD1 (5 bases). V lost 0 bases and J 3 bases, leaving 15 bases between the germline ends. Germline V CDR1 and CDR2: SGDLS, YYNGEE. The CDR3 is 16 amino acids. This chain's CDR3 is CASSVGVRVGDTEAFF. For the CDR3, the DNA is TGTGCCAGCAGCGTAGGGGTCAGGGTGGGTGACACTGAAGCTTTCTTT.

V is TRBV4-2 and J is TRBJ2-1; D may match TRBD1 or TRBD2 (5 bases each). The CDR3 runs 13 residues. Germline V lookup: CDR1 LGHNA, CDR2 YNFKEQ. V was cut by 0 bases and J by 13 bases, with 13 bases left in between. CDR3 coding DNA: TGTGCCAGCAGCCAAGATGGGACCCGGCTCCAGTTCTTC. It encodes CASSQDGTRLQFF.

The sample holds a few counts of this clonotype. J is TRBJ1-5 and V is TRBV12-3 or TRBV12-4; D unclear. V gave up 3 bases and J gave up 3 bases, with 15 bases separating them. The CDR3 is made up of 16 amino acids. The CDR3 spells CASSFNVPRANQPQHF. CDR3 nucleotide sequence: TGTGCCAGCAGTTTTAACGTCCCGAGGGCCAATCAGCCCCAGCATTTT.

V gene TRBV15 combines with J gene TRBJ2-1, with 9 positions matching TRBD1. The V segment lost 0 bases and the J segment 7 bases; nucleotides outside the gene matches: 7. The CDR3 has 16 amino acids. Germline lookup yields CDR1 LNHNV and CDR2 YYDKDF (reference sequence). The CDR3 loop reads CATSRDQGQGMNEQFF. DNA of the CDR3: TGTGCCACCAGCAGAGATCAGGGACAGGGAATGAATGAGCAGTTCTTC.

This clonotype has a handful of counts. The chain uses TRBV7-2 and TRBJ2-7; D is unresolved. The V end lost 5 bases, the J end lost 3 bases, and 11 bases lay between the germline ends. The CDR3 sequence is 13 residues long. CDR1 and CDR2 from the germline V gene are SGHTA and FQGNSA. The chain's CDR3 is CASSRVKNYEQYF. The CDR3 nucleotides are TGTGCCAGCAGCCGCGTGAAAAACTACGAGCAGTACTTC. The full variable domain, rest sourced from reference TRBV7-2 and TRBJ2-7, is GAGVSQSPSNKVTEKGKDVELRCDPISGHTALYWYRQSLGQGLEFLIYFQGNSAPDKSGLPSDRFSAERTGGSVSTLTIQRTQQEDSAVYLCASSRVKNYEQYFGPGTRLTVT.

This clonotype was recorded a few times. The rearrangement links TRBV7-2 to TRBJ2-3; no definite D call. From germline, CDR1 is SGHTA and CDR2 FQGNSA. The ends were cut back, 5 bases at V and 0 bases at J, with 12 bases in the middle. There are 15 residues in the CDR3. CDR3 sequence (DNA): TGTGCCAGCAGCACCCAAAGAGCTAGCACAGATACGCAGTATTTT. This translates into CASSTQRASTDTQYF.

V usage is TRBV7-9 and J usage is TRBJ2-3; D perhaps matches TRBD2 (6 bases). The CDR3 is 11 amino acids. The ends were cut back, 11 bases at V and 6 bases at J, with 12 bases in the middle. The germline V gene has CDR1 SEHNR and CDR2 FQNEAQ (reference sequence). CDR3 in amino acids: CAGEDNDTQYF. The CDR3, as DNA: TGTGCCGGGGAGGACAATGATACGCAGTATTTT.

This clonotype was counted between two and nine times. The chain couples TRBV3-1 to TRBJ2-6, with 7 nucleotides matching TRBD1. J gave up 4 bases and V 5 bases, and 8 bases lay outside the gene matches. CDR3 size: 16 residues. The germline V gene has CDR1 LGHDT and CDR2 YNNKEL (reference sequence). The CDR3 here is CASSTRQGTGANVLTF. CDR3 nucleotides: TGTGCCAGCAGCACCCGACAGGGTACCGGGGCCAACGTCCTGACTTTC.

The genes are TRBV10-3 and TRBJ2-5, with no clear D. The germline gives CDR1 ENHRY, CDR2 SYGVKD. This CDR3 is built from 11 residues. Trimming took 4 bases from V and 3 from J, leaving 3 bases between them. CDR3 region: CAISVEETQYF. CDR3 in DNA: TGTGCCATCAGTGTTGAAGAGACCCAGTACTTC.

The table lists this clonotype with a few counts. CDR3 region: CSVGRGGRSYNEQFF. The CDR3 nucleotides read TGCAGCGTAGGGAGAGGGGGAAGATCCTACAATGAGCAGTTCTTC. J is TRBJ2-1 and V is TRBV29-1; D perhaps matches TRBD1 (6 bases). Germline lookup yields CDR1 SQVTM and CDR2 ANQGSEA. This CDR3 comprises 15 residues. V was clipped by 6 bases and J by 1 base, with 16 bases between them.

V usage is TRBV4-2 and J usage is TRBJ2-5; D call uncertain. The CDR3 is made up of 14 amino acids. Trimming pared 0 bases from V and 5 bases from J, leaving 10 bases between. The germline CDR1 and CDR2 sequences are LGHNA and YNFKEQ. The CDR3 coding sequence is TGTGCCAGCAGCCAAGATCAGAATATGGAGACCCAGTACTTC. Residues: CASSQDQNMETQYF.

This clonotype was seen a few times. This chain connects TRBV20-1 to TRBJ2-7; 8 bases are shared with TRBD2. Per germline, CDR1 DFQATT and CDR2 SNEGSKA (reference sequence). This CDR3 has 14 amino acids. With 6 bases clipped from V and 0 bases from J, the junction kept 7 bases outside the gene matches. The CDR3 DNA follows: TGCAGTGCCGGGCCGGGGGGGACCTCCTACGAGCAGTACTTC. Amino acid sequence: CSAGPGGTSYEQYF.

At least ten counts were recorded for this clonotype. The DNA for the CDR3 is TGCAGTGCTTATTCGGGGACTGGGAACGGCTACGAGCAGTACTTC. Translated: CSAYSGTGNGYEQYF. This chain links TRBV20-1 with TRBJ2-7, with a tentative D call TRBD2 (6 bases). Per germline, CDR1 DFQATT and CDR2 SNEGSKA (reference sequence). The CDR3 is 15 residues long. Trimming left V 5 bases short and J 3 bases short, with 20 bases between.

This rearrangement joins TRBV28 to TRBJ2-1; the D is unclear. Germline assignment: CDR1 MDHEN and CDR2 SYDVKM. The CDR3 is made up of 14 amino acids. Trimming took off 4 bases at V and 8 bases at J, with 15 bases between the two ends. CDR3 coding DNA: TGTGCCAGCAGTTGGGCAGCCTTTACGGATGAGCAGTTCTTC. Protein sequence: CASSWAAFTDEQFF.